The rows below give T cell receptor beta chains drawn from one sample of a study of control samples from healthy donors and cancer patients. This table comes from immunoSEQ multiplex PCR, and its TCRdb copy is limited to in-frame clones, with some not included. The data show about 170,000 clones, with roughly 92% seen just once and 1.2% to 1.5% held by the top ten. Sequencing was carried out using blood. All receptors come from a woman between 18 and 30 years old in good health. CDR3s leave out the opening cysteine and the closing phenylalanine or tryptophan. The D gene is left open where the match is weak.

- TRBJ1-5 TRBV6-5 ASSYSGGNDQPQH
- TRBJ1-1 TRBV6-2/TRBV6-3 ASSYSGGNTEAF
- TRBJ2-7 TRBV19 ASSISRGEQY
- TRBJ2-5 TRBV12-5 ASGLSSGIHETQY
- TRBJ1-3 TRBV7-2 ASSGNSGNTIY
- TRBJ2-7 TRBV6-6 ASKTPKGGRYEQY
- TRBJ2-3 TRBV11-3 ASSRIGSRVGTDTQY
- TRBJ1-2 TRBV5-5 AASTQPSYGYT
- TRBJ2-4 TRBV19 ASSTGRQKLAKNIQY
TRBD1 TRBJ1-5 TRBV5-8 ASSFGQGFRQPQH
- TRBJ2-5 TRBV2 ASSLTKETQY
TRBD2 TRBJ2-2 TRBV29-1 SVVGTSGGAEGELF
- TRBJ2-7 TRBV5-6 ASSLTGTPEQY
- TRBJ2-2 TRBV29-1 SVEDRRQFTGELF
- TRBJ2-7 TRBV12-3/TRBV12-4 ASSSGSYEQY
- TRBJ1-1 TRBV5-1 ASSPEWDGTEAF
- TRBJ2-3 TRBV5-4 ASGYEEGDTQY
- TRBJ2-7 TRBV10-1 ASSGGRGLIYEQY
TRBD2 TRBJ2-5 TRBV10-1 ASSDNPSGSKETQY
TRBD1 TRBJ1-2 TRBV19 ATSPRDRDNYGYT
TRBD2 TRBJ2-2 TRBV29-1 SVDLAGIEELF
- TRBJ1-1 TRBV10-3 AISESEQGITEAF
TRBD1 TRBJ2-7 TRBV5-6 ASSWGQEQY
TRBD1 TRBJ1-1 TRBV7-9 ASSLRGGDDTEAF
- TRBJ2-1 TRBV3-1/TRBV3-2 ASSHRGPGVPYNEQF
- TRBJ1-2 TRBV10-3 AISEGVTGYGYT
- TRBJ2-2 TRBV25-1 ASSEYTRTGELF
- TRBJ1-1 TRBV2 AREQGLGAEAF
- TRBJ2-1 TRBV11-2 ASSTGRYNEQF
- TRBJ1-6 TRBV11-2 ASSSDGRNSPLH
- TRBJ1-6 TRBV19 ASSTRTVSESPLH
- TRBJ1-2 TRBV28 ASSLSGEGNNYGYT